A selection of T cell receptor beta chains follows, all from one sample in a study of graft-versus-host responses after intestinal transplantation. The repertoire was sequenced with immunoSEQ multiplex PCR; TCRdb's copy has only in-frame clones and lacks some. Here the sample spans over 60,000 clones, 89% being singletons. Material: ileum tissue, obtained approximately 370 days after transplant. These receptors were obtained from a human patient who received an intestinal transplant, so some T cells may come from the graft donor. Both conserved end residues are part of each CDR3. The D gene is left open where the match is weak. The size of a clone is reported for some rows only, either as once, few or many, or as a class for expanded clones.

clone_size,v_call,d_call,j_call,cdr3_nt,cdr3_aa
once,TRBV6-5,.,TRBJ1-1,TGTGCCAGCAGTGAAGCGACTCACACTGAAGCTTTCTTT,CASSEATHTEAFF
.,TRBV7-6,.,TRBJ2-1,TGTGCCAGCAGCTCCTCGGCCACATACAATGAGCAGTTCTTC,CASSSSATYNEQFF
.,TRBV2,.,TRBJ2-2,TGTGCCAGCAGTGTGGGGAGGGGGACCACCGGGGAGCTGTTTTTT,CASSVGRGTTGELFF
.,TRBV6-5,.,TRBJ2-7,TGTGCCAGCAGTTACTCAGTGGAGGACGAGCAGTACTTC,CASSYSVEDEQYF
once,TRBV4-3,TRBD2,TRBJ2-1,TGCGCCAGCAGCCAAGGACTAGCGGGAGTACTTGATGGCTCCTACAATGAGCAGTTCTTC,CASSQGLAGVLDGSYNEQFF
.,TRBV11-2,.,TRBJ2-7,TGTGCCAGCAGCCTCAATCCCCCCTACGAGCAGTACTTC,CASSLNPPYEQYF
.,TRBV4-1,TRBD1,TRBJ1-2,TGCGCCAGCAGCCAAGAGGGACAGGGCCTTGCGGATGGCTACACCTTC,CASSQEGQGLADGYTF
.,TRBV5-3,TRBD2,TRBJ2-3,TGTGCCAGAAGCCCGGGACTAGCGGGGGGGCCACAGGATACGCAGTATTTT,CARSPGLAGGPQDTQYF
.,TRBV4-1,.,TRBJ1-2,TGCGCCAGCAGCCAAGTTGAAGGGGGGGGCTATGGCTACACCTTC,CASSQVEGGGYGYTF
.,TRBV5-8,TRBD1,TRBJ1-2,TGTGCCAGCAGCCGATCAGGGGGAGACTATGGCTACACCTTC,CASSRSGGDYGYTF
.,TRBV14,.,TRBJ2-7,TGTGCCAGCAGCCAAGATCTTTCCGGACGGCCCTACGAGCAGTACTTC,CASSQDLSGRPYEQYF
.,TRBV6-5,.,TRBJ1-2,TGTGCCAGCAGTTACTCTCCAGGGGATGGCTACACCTTC,CASSYSPGDGYTF
.,TRBV10-3,TRBD1,TRBJ2-3,TGTGCCATAGGGACAGAGTCCACAGATACGCAGTATTTT,CAIGTESTDTQYF
.,TRBV29-1,.,TRBJ1-3,TGCAGCGTGGGGGGTGGAAACACCATATATTTT,CSVGGGNTIYF
once,TRBV6-6,.,TRBJ2-1,TGTGCCAGCACCAACCATCAGGATGAGCAGTTCTTC,CASTNHQDEQFF
once,TRBV11-2,.,TRBJ2-7,TGTGCCAGCAGCTTAGAGGGCCGAATGGGCCACGAGCAGTACTTC,CASSLEGRMGHEQYF
once,TRBV15,TRBD2,TRBJ2-3,TGTGCCACCGAGCGGGAGGGATACACAGATACGCAGTATTTT,CATEREGYTDTQYF
.,TRBV7-3,.,TRBJ2-7,TGTGCCAGCAGCTTAACGTCCCAGGGGGGGTACGAGCAGTACTTC,CASSLTSQGGYEQYF
.,TRBV13,.,TRBJ2-3,TGTGCCAGCAGCTACGGACTAGGGGGAGATACGCAGTATTTT,CASSYGLGGDTQYF
.,TRBV6-1,TRBD1,TRBJ1-5,TGTGCCAGCAGTACCGGGACAGTGCCACAGCCCCAGCATTTT,CASSTGTVPQPQHF
.,TRBV28,.,TRBJ1-4,TGTGCCAGCAGTTTAGACGTTGAAAAACTGTTTTTT,CASSLDVEKLFF
.,TRBV7-9,.,TRBJ2-5,TGTGCCAGCAGCTTAGCGTCCCTGAATCCCCAAGAGACCCAGTACTTC,CASSLASLNPQETQYF
.,TRBV4-1,.,TRBJ1-1,TGCGCCAGCAGCCAAGATCGCTGGGGGAACACTGAAGCTTTCTTT,CASSQDRWGNTEAFF
.,TRBV28,TRBD1,TRBJ2-1,TGTGCCAGCAGTCATGCCGGGACAGGGGCCAATGAGCAGTTCTTC,CASSHAGTGANEQFF